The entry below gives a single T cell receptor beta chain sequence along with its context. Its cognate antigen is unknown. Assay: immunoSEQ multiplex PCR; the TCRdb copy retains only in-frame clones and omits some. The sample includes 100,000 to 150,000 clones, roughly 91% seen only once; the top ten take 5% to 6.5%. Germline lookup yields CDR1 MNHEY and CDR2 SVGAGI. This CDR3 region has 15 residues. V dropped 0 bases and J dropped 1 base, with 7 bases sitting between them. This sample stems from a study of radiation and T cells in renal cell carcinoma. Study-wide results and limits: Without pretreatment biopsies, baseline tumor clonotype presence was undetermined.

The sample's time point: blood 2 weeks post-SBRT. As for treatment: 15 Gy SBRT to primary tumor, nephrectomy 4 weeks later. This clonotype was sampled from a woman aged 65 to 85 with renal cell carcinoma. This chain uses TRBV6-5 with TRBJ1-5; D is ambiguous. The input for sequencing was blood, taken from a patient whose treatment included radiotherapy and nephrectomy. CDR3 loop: CASSYSGQSNQPQHF. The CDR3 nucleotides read TGTGCCAGCAGTTACTCGGGTCAAAGCAATCAGCCCCAGCATTTT.